This T cell receptor beta chain was identified during a study of shared clonotypes between healthy human individuals. Every subset's genomic DNA went evenly onto several immunoSEQ plates. Repertoires were generated with immunoSEQ multiplex PCR, while TCRdb's copy carries only in-frame clones and drops some. This sample has about 470,000 clones, with about 85% found just once. CDR3 length equals 15 residues. CDR1 and CDR2 (germline): SGHTA, FQGNSA. V shed 3 bases and J 8 bases; nucleotides not matched to a gene: 8. Study-wide findings and caveats: Deeper or shallower sequencing was expected to change how clonotypes are shared among donors. The study sampled only blood, and tissue repertoires likely differ.

Only one count was recorded for this clone. The antigen remains undetermined. Study donors comprised healthy, HIV-negative adults devoid of recent acute infection or vaccination. The material sequenced was PBMCs. The sequence came from a woman in her 40s in good health. Some clones in this sample may be carry-over from other donors' samples. V and J are TRBV7-2 and TRBJ2-1; 9 nucleotides match TRBD2. The CDR3 coding sequence is TGTGCCAGCAGCTTTCTCGGGACTAGCTTGTATGAGCAGTTCTTC. Its protein product is CASSFLGTSLYEQFF. Combining the CDR3 with reference TRBV7-2 and TRBJ2-1 gives the whole variable domain GAGVSQSPSNKVTEKGKDVELRCDPISGHTALYWYRQSLGQGLEFLIYFQGNSAPDKSGLPSDRFSAERTGGSVSTLTIQRTQQEDSAVYLCASSFLGTSLYEQFFGPGTRLTVL.